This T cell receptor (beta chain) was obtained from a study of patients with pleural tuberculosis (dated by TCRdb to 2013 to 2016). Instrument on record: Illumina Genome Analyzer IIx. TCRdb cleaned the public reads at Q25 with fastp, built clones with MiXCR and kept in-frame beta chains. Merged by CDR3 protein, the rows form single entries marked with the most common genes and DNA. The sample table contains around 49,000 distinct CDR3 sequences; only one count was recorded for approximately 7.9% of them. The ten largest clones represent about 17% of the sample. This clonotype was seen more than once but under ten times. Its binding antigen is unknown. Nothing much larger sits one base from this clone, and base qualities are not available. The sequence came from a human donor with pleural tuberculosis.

The CDR3 region: CASSLARNLMGTGELFF. The DNA sequence reads TGTGCCAGCAGCTTGGCCAGGAATCTCATGGGGACCGGGGAGCTGTTTTTT. The rearrangement combines TRBV5-4 with TRBJ2-2; no D gene is confidently identified. V is shortened by 0 bases, J by 5 bases, and the region joining them spans 17 bases. From the cysteine through the phenylalanine, the CDR3 covers 17 amino acids. Of the read, only the CDR3 DNA is kept; its 51 bases are in frame from base 1. The germline V gene (reference sequence) specifies SGHNT as CDR1 and YYREEE as CDR2.